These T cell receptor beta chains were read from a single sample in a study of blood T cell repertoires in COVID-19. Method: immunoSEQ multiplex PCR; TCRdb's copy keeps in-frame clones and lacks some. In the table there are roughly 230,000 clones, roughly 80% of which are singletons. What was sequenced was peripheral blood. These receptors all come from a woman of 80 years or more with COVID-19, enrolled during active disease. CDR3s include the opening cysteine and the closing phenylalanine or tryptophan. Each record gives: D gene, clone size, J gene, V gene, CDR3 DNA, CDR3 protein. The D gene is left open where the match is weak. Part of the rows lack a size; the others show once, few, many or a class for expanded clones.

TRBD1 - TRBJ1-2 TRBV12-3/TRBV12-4 TGTGCCAGCAGCCGGGACAGGGGCTATGGCTACACCTTC CASSRDRGYGYTF
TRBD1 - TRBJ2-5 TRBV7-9 TGTGCCAGCAGCTTATGGGGGACAGGGGAAGAGACCCAGTACTTC CASSLWGTGEETQYF
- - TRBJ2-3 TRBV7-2 TGTGCCAGCAGGGAAGGGGGTACAGTCACAGATACGCAGTATTTT CASREGGTVTDTQYF
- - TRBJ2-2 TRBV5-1 TGCGCCAGCAGCTTTGGGGCGGGAAACACCGGGGAGCTGTTTTTT CASSFGAGNTGELFF
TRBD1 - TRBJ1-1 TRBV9 TGTGCCAGCAGCGTCGGGACAGGGGGCAGTTACACTGAAGCTTTCTTT CASSVGTGGSYTEAFF
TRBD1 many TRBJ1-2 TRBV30 TGTGCCTGGAGATCAAGGGGACTCCGGGACAGGGAGAACTATGGCTACACCTTC CAWRSRGLRDRENYGYTF
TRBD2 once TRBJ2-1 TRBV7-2 TGTGCCAGCAGCTCCGGCGGGGGGTCCTACAATGAGCAGTTCTTC CASSSGGGSYNEQFF
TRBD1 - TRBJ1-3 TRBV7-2 TGTGCCAGCAGCTTTGTACCGGGACAGGGGACTGGAAACACCATATATTTT CASSFVPGQGTGNTIYF
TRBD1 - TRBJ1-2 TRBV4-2 TGTGCCAGCAGCCCCACCCAGGGGGCCATCTATGGCTACACCTTC CASSPTQGAIYGYTF
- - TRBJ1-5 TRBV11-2 TGTGCCAGCAGCTTAGGAGCTTATCAGCCCCAGCATTTT CASSLGAYQPQHF
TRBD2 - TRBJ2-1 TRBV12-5 TGTGCTAGTGGTTCAGACACCGGGACTAGCGGGGGGGTCAATGAGCAGTTCTTC CASGSDTGTSGGVNEQFF
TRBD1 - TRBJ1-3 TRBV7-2 TGTGCCAGCAGCTTAGATCCAGGGGGGGGAAACACCATATATTTT CASSLDPGGGNTIYF
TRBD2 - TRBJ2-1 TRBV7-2 TGTGCCAGCAGCTTAGAAGAGCTAGCGGGGGTCCGCTTCTTC CASSLEELAGVRFF
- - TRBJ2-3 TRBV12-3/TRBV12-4 TGTGCCAGCAGTCAAGACAGAACAGATACGCAGTATTTT CASSQDRTDTQYF
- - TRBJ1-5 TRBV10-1 TGCGCCAGCAGTGAGACGGGGAATCAGCCCCAGCATTTT CASSETGNQPQHF
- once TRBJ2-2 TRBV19 TGTGCCAGTAGTATCAAGGGGGCCGGGGAGCTGTTTTTT CASSIKGAGELFF
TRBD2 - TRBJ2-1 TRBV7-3 TGTGCCAGCAGCTTAGGGGGACTAGCCTTAAACCGTGAGCAGTTCTTC CASSLGGLALNREQFF
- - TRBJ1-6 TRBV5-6 TGTGCCAGCAGCTTGAGGGGGAACTCACCCCTCCACTTT CASSLRGNSPLHF
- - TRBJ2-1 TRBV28 TGTGCCAGCAGTTTAAGACTAGGCAATGAGCAGTTCTTC CASSLRLGNEQFF
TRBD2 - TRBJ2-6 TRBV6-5 TGTGCCAGCAGAGCGGGAGGGGCCAACGTCCTGACTTTC CASRAGGANVLTF
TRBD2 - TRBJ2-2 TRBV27 TGTGCCAGCAGTGTTAGCGGGGGGGCTTCCGGGGAGCTGTTTTTT CASSVSGGASGELFF
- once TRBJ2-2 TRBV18 TGTGCCAGCTCACCCAATCAGGGGCGGCCGGGGGAGCTGTTTTTT CASSPNQGRPGELFF
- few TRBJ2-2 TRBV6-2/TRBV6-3 TGTGCCAGCAGTTCCGGGACTGGCCTAAACACCGGGGAGCTGTTTTTT CASSSGTGLNTGELFF
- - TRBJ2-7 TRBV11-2 TGTGCCAGCAGCCGGGACTCTTATTACTCCTACGAGCAGTACTTC CASSRDSYYSYEQYF
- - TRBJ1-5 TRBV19 TGTGCCAGTAGTATCAACCAGGCAGGGTGGCCTGGGCCCCAGCATTTT CASSINQAGWPGPQHF
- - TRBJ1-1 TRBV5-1 TGCGCCAGCAGCTTAGCCTTGAACACTGAAGCTTTCTTT CASSLALNTEAFF
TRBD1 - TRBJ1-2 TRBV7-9 TGTGCCAGCAGCCCAGGACAGGGAAGTGGCTACACCTTC CASSPGQGSGYTF
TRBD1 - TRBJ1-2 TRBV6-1 TGTGCCAGCAGTGTCCGAGACAGGGTCGCTAACTATGGCTACACCTTC CASSVRDRVANYGYTF
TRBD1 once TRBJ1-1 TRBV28 TGTGCCAGCATTACCTCGGGCAGGGGGACTGAAGCTTTCTTT CASITSGRGTEAFF
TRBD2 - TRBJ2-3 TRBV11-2 TGTGCCAGCGCCGACGGGGGGGGAAGCACAGATACGCAGTATTTT CASADGGGSTDTQYF
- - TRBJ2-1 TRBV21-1 TGTGCCAGCAGCAAAGGGGGACCCGGGGGACGGTTCTTC CASSKGGPGGRFF
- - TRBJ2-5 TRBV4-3 TGCGCCAGCAGCCAAGGTGGGGGCCCTAATGGCCAAGAGACCCAGTACTTC CASSQGGGPNGQETQYF
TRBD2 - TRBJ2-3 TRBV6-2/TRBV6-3 TGTGCCAGCAGTTCATGGACTAGCGGGGAGTACGATACGCAGTATTTT CASSSWTSGEYDTQYF
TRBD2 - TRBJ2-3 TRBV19 TGTGCCAGTAGTCCCCCTCGAGCGGGGGGGGTGGATACGCAGTATTTT CASSPPRAGGVDTQYF
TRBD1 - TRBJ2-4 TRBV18 TGTGCCAGCTCACCGGGGCAGGGGGCGGACATTCAGTACTTC CASSPGQGADIQYF
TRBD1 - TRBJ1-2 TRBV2 TGTGCCAGCAGTTGGACAGGGGGCGCTGGAGGCTACACCTTC CASSWTGGAGGYTF
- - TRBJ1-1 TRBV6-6 TGTGCCAGCACCTTGTCAGGGGCGAACACTGAAGCTTTCTTT CASTLSGANTEAFF
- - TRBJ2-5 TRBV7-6 TGTGCCAGCAGCTTGGCTACGACAGGAGAATCTCCAGAGACCCAGTACTTC CASSLATTGESPETQYF
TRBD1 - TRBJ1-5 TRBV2 TGTGCCAGCAGATCGGGACAGGGTAGCAATCAGCCCCAGCATTTT CASRSGQGSNQPQHF
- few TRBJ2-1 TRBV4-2 TGTGCCAGCGGGACTCCCGGGACGGGCAATGAGCAGTTCTTC CASGTPGTGNEQFF
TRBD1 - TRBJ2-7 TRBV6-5 TGTGCCAGCAGATTGGACAGGGAGCCGACCTACGAGCAGTACTTC CASRLDREPTYEQYF
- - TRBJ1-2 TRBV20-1 TGCAGTGCTAGTGCTATCTATGGCTACACCTTC CSASAIYGYTF
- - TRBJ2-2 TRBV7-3 TGTGCCAGCAGCTCCGGGACTCCGGTCGGGGAGCTGTTTTTT CASSSGTPVGELFF
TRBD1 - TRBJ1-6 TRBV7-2 TGTGCCAGCAGCAGGACAGGGGGCTGGGGTTCACCCCTCCACTTT CASSRTGGWGSPLHF
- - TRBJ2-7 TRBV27 TGTGCCAGCAGTTCCAGTAGGAGTACCTACGAGCAGTACTTC CASSSSRSTYEQYF
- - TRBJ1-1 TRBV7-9 TGTGCCAGCAGCTCACAAACAGTATTGAACACTGAAGCTTTCTTT CASSSQTVLNTEAFF
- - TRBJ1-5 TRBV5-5 TGTGCCAGCAGTCCTGATACTGTCAATCAGCCCCAGCATTTT CASSPDTVNQPQHF
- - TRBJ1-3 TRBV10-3 TGTGCCATCAGTGGCAGGGCGAACACCATATATTTT CAISGRANTIYF
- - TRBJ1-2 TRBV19 TGTGCCAGTAGTGCGACAGCAACCAACTATGGCTACACCTTC CASSATATNYGYTF
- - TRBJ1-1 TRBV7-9 TGTGCCAGCAGCCCCTCAGTCCAGGTGCAAGAGAACACTGAAGCTTTCTTT CASSPSVQVQENTEAFF
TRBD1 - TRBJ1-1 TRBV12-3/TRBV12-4 TGTGCCAGCAGTTTGAGACAGGGGAAAGCTTTCTTT CASSLRQGKAFF
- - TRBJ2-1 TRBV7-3 TGTGCCAGCAGCTTGACAGGAAGCACCAATGAGCAGTTCTTC CASSLTGSTNEQFF